Listed here are 17 T cell receptor beta chains from one sample, sequenced in a study of cytomegalovirus exposure and HLA in healthy donors. Generated by immunoSEQ multiplex PCR, the TCRdb table keeps only in-frame clones and is missing some. Of over 200,000 clones in the sample, approximately 88% were seen once. Specimen: PBMCs. The source is a young woman in good health and CMV-seropositive.

The sample holds one count of this clone. This rearrangement joins TRBV5-1 to TRBJ2-7; D call uncertain. CDR1 and CDR2 from the germline V gene are SGHRS and YFSETQ. The V end was cut by 0 bases, the J end by 3 bases, with 7 bases between. The CDR3 loop spans 13 amino acids. CDR3 sequence (DNA): TGCGCCAGCAGCTTGGACTCTCGCTACGAGCAGTACTTC. Amino acids: CASSLDSRYEQYF.

V gene TRBV29-1 combines with J gene TRBJ1-1; 7 bases fit TRBD1. The CDR3 length is 11 residues. CDR1 is SQVTM, CDR2 ANQGSEA, per germline. The DNA for the CDR3 is TGCAGAGGGGACAGGAACACTGAAGCTTTCTTT. This gives the protein CRGDRNTEAFF.

The rearrangement links TRBV4-2 to TRBJ2-7; D gene ambiguous. Trimming removed 1 base at V and 4 bases at J, with 5 bases between. This CDR3 has 12 residues. Germline CDR1 LGHNA, CDR2 YNFKEQ. In nucleotides, the CDR3 is TGTGCCAGCAGCCAAGGTAGTTACGAGCAGTACTTC. Translated, it gives CASSQGSYEQYF.

The chain recombines TRBV4-2 with TRBJ2-7; 7 bases are shared with TRBD2. The junction had 5 bases not matched to a gene; V was cut back by 1 base and J by 5 bases. Looked up from germline, CDR1 is LGHNA and CDR2 is YNFKEQ. The CDR3 is made up of 14 amino acids. Here the CDR3 DNA reads TGTGCCAGCAGCCAAGCTCTAGCGGCTCACGAGCAGTACTTC. Its translation is CASSQALAAHEQYF.

The chain carries TRBV6-1 and TRBJ1-2; 9 bases fit TRBD1. This CDR3 region has 14 residues. The J segment lost 2 bases and the V segment lost 10 bases, leaving 8 bases of the junction unmatched. Germline loops: CDR1 MNHNS, CDR2 SASEGT. CDR3 protein: CATVRDRENYGYTF. In DNA, the CDR3 is TGTGCCACCGTCCGGGACAGGGAGAACTATGGCTACACCTTC.

The sample holds one count of this clone. This chain's CDR3 is CASSEVTGKKTQYF. The CDR3 coding sequence is TGTGCCAGCAGTGAAGTGACGGGAAAAAAGACCCAGTACTTC. V gene TRBV6-5 combines with J gene TRBJ2-5; perhaps TRBD2 as D (5 bases). From germline, CDR1 is MNHEY and CDR2 SVGAGI. CDR3 size: 14 residues. Trimming stripped 5 bases from V and 6 bases from J, with 16 bases between.

A single count supports this clone. This rearrangement joins TRBV5-1 to TRBJ1-1, with D possibly being TRBD1 (5 bases). The CDR3 totals 14 residues. Deletions cut 1 base from V and 5 bases from J, with 12 bases between. Germline-derived CDR1 and CDR2 are SGHRS and YFSETQ. In DNA form, the CDR3 reads TGCGCCAGCAGCTTGTCGGGGGTACTTACTGAAGCTTTCTTT. As protein: CASSLSGVLTEAFF.

The chain employs TRBV18 and TRBJ1-2, with D perhaps matching TRBD1 (6 bases). Trimming took 3 bases from V and 0 from J, leaving 14 bases between them. The germline V gene has CDR1 KGHSH and CDR2 LQKENI. The CDR3 is 16 amino acids. The CDR3 is CASSPAQGTSNYGYTF. The CDR3 bases are TGTGCCAGCTCACCTGCACAAGGGACATCTAACTATGGCTACACCTTC.

This chain links TRBV12-5 with TRBJ2-7; 7 bases are a match to TRBD2. Trimming at V came to 3 bases and at J to 7 bases, leaving 18 bases not matched to a gene. This CDR3 contains 17 residues. The germline V gene has CDR1 LGHNT and CDR2 FRNRAP. This chain's CDR3 is CASGLNRQGRETSEQYF. CDR3 coding DNA: TGTGCTAGTGGTTTAAACCGCCAAGGGCGGGAGACCAGTGAGCAGTACTTC. Looking up the rest from reference TRBV12-5 and TRBJ2-7 gives the full variable domain: DARVTQTPRHKVTEMGQEVTMRCQPILGHNTVFWYRQTMMQGLELLAYFRNRAPLDDSGMPKDRFSAEMPDATLATLKIQPSEPRDSAVYFCASGLNRQGRETSEQYFGPGTRLTVT.

The chain links TRBV10-3 to TRBJ2-1; 10 bases are shared with TRBD2. Per the germline V gene, CDR1 is ENHRY and CDR2 is SYGVKD. The CDR3 has 15 residues. The V segment lost 5 bases and the J segment 9 bases; nucleotides outside the gene matches: 10. This CDR3 reads CAISNRSGRAPEQFF. The CDR3 DNA is TGTGCCATCAGTAATAGGAGCGGGAGGGCCCCTGAGCAGTTCTTC.

This clone is a singleton in its sample. This chain links TRBV27 with TRBJ1-1; D might be TRBD1 (5 bases). Germline CDR1 is MNHEY and CDR2 is SMNVEV (reference sequence). The CDR3 extends over 14 amino acids. V lost 2 bases and J 5 bases, leaving 12 bases between the germline ends. The CDR3 DNA reads as TGTGCCAGCAGTTTACTGGGGCCCGGGACTGAAGCTTTCTTT. Protein product: CASSLLGPGTEAFF.

This chain uses TRBV6-5 with TRBJ2-1; D is possibly TRBD2 (5 bases). CDR1 and CDR2 (germline): MNHEY, SVGAGI. Trimming cost V 0 bases and J 0 bases, with 9 bases left between them. The CDR3 length is 16 residues. CDR3 sequence reads: CASSYSEASSYNEQFF. CDR3 nucleotide sequence: TGTGCCAGCAGTTACTCGGAGGCGTCCTCCTACAATGAGCAGTTCTTC.

The CDR3 is CASSRGLATNEKLFF. CDR3 nucleotide sequence: TGCGCCAGCAGCAGAGGCCTTGCAACTAATGAAAAACTGTTTTTT. This chain uses TRBV5-1 with TRBJ1-4; D not certain. Per germline, CDR1 SGHRS and CDR2 YFSETQ. The CDR3 has 15 amino acids. V was cut by 4 bases and J by 0 bases, with 10 bases left in between.

This sequence joins TRBV5-1 and TRBJ1-1; D gene uncertain. Looked up from germline, CDR1 is SGHRS and CDR2 is YFSETQ. The CDR3 is 14 amino acids. V lost 5 bases, J lost 0 bases, and 11 bases lay in between. The CDR3 bases are TGCGCCAGCAGAGCCTCCTTAGTGAACACTGAAGCTTTCTTT. It yields the protein CASRASLVNTEAFF.

This sequence joins TRBV30 and TRBJ2-2; D uncertain. Trimming shortened V by 4 bases and J by 1 base, and 7 bases separated the two germline ends. Per germline, CDR1 GTSNPN and CDR2 SVGIG (reference sequence). The CDR3 spans 13 residues. The CDR3 reads CAWIQWNTGELFF. As DNA, the CDR3 is TGTGCCTGGATCCAGTGGAACACCGGGGAGCTGTTTTTT.

The chain recombines TRBV28 with TRBJ1-3; D may be TRBD1 (6 bases). V dropped 7 bases and J dropped 1 base, with 14 bases sitting between them. Germline CDR1 reads MDHEN; CDR2 reads SYDVKM. CDR3 length equals 15 residues. In nucleotides, the CDR3 is TGTGCCAGCACCGCTCCAGGGGTTTCTGGAAACACCATATATTTT. Protein product: CASTAPGVSGNTIYF. Complete variable domain (other parts from reference TRBV28 and TRBJ1-3): DVKVTQSSRYLVKRTGEKVFLECVQDMDHENMFWYRQDPGLGLRLIYFSYDVKMKEKGDIPEGYSVSREKKERFSLILESASTNQTSMYLCASTAPGVSGNTIYFGEGSWLTVV.

The genes are TRBV30 and TRBJ2-7; a weak D match, TRBD1 (5 bases). The CDR3 extends over 14 amino acids. Germline V gene lookup returns CDR1 GTSNPN and CDR2 SVGIG (reference sequence). V was trimmed by 1 base and J by 1 base, leaving 11 bases between them. The CDR3 sequence: CAWSDSHRSYEQYF. The CDR3, as DNA: TGTGCCTGGAGTGACTCACACAGGTCCTACGAGCAGTACTTC.